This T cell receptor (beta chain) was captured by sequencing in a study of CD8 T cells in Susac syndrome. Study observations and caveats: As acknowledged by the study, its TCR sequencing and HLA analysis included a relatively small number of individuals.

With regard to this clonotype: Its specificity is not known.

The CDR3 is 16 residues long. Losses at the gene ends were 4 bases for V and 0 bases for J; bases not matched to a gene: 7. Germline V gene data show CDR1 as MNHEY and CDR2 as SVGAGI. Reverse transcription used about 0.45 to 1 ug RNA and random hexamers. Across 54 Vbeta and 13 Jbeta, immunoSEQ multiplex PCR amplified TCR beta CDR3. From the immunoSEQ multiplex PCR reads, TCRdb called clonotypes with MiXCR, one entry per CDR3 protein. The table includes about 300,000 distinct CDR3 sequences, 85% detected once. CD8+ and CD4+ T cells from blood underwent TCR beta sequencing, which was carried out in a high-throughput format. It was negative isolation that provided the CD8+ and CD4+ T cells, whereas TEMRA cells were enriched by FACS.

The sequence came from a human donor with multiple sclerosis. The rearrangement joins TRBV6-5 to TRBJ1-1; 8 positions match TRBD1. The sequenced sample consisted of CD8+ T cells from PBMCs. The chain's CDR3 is CASSWGGQGLNTEAFF. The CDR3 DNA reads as TGTGCCAGCAGTTGGGGCGGACAGGGACTGAACACTGAAGCTTTCTTT.